This T cell receptor (beta chain) is drawn from a study of shared clonotypes between healthy human individuals. Study-level points and caveats: In the sorted subsets, rarefaction showed sequencing was incomplete despite large depth. Larger estimated richness was generally seen in naive subsets than in memory subsets.

Of note for this clone: What it recognizes is unknown.

Here immunoSEQ multiplex PCR was the method, and the copy in TCRdb shows in-frame clones only, minus some. The sample contains about 1 million clones, approximately 76% of which appear only once. Germline assignment: CDR1 MDHEN and CDR2 SYDVKM. This CDR3 has 14 amino acids. V dropped 5 bases and J dropped 6 bases, with 17 bases sitting between them. This receptor was obtained from a man between 18 and 29 years old in good health. Sequencing was done on a sample of memory CD4+ T cells sorted from blood. The subset is: CD45RA-negative fraction. This chain joins TRBV28 and TRBJ2-7; D is possibly TRBD1 or TRBD2 (6 bases each). CDR3 nucleotide sequence: TGTGCCAGCAGTGATCGCCGAGGGGGGCGCGAGCAGTACTTC. Protein product: CASSDRRGGREQYF.